Listed here are 21 T cell receptor beta chains from one sample, sequenced in a study of blood T cells in healthy people across ages. With a J-beta primer mix and a sample-barcoded 5' primer, a second PCR ran about 6 to 11 cycles. TCRdb independently ran MiXCR on the 5' RACE reads; one entry per CDR3 protein. The profile shows about 1.4 million distinct CDR3 sequences, 45% to 70% of them singletons. Sequenced sample: blood. The receptors stem from a man aged 18 to 30 in good health.

The CDR3 bases are TGTGCCAGCAGCTTAGGGGGAGGGAGCGACGATACGCAGTATTTT. Translated, it gives CASSLGGGSDDTQYF. This chain links TRBV11-2 with TRBJ2-3; TRBD2 agrees at 7 bases. With 1 base clipped from V and 6 bases from J, the junction kept 7 bases outside the gene matches. This CDR3 comprises 15 residues. CDR1 is SGHAT and CDR2 is FQNNGV in the germline V gene. The complete variable domain, with remaining parts taken from reference TRBV11-2 and TRBJ2-3, reads EAGVAQSPRYKIIEKRQSVAFWCNPISGHATLYWYQQILGQGPKLLIQFQNNGVVDDSQLPKDRFSAERLKGVDSTLKIQPAKLEDSAVYLCASSLGGGSDDTQYFGPGTRLTVL.

This clonotype was seen a few times. The chain is built from TRBV4-2 and TRBJ2-1; no definite D call. This CDR3 is built from 15 residues. Germline V gene lookup returns CDR1 LGHNA and CDR2 YNFKEQ. V lost 0 bases and J lost 6, with 12 bases in between. CDR3 nucleotides: TGTGCCAGCAGCCAAGAAGTCTCAATGGGCAATGAGCAGTTCTTC. It encodes CASSQEVSMGNEQFF.

The rearrangement links TRBV5-1 to TRBJ2-7, with 15 positions matching TRBD2. Germline V lookup: CDR1 SGHRS, CDR2 YFSETQ. This CDR3 spans 15 amino acids. V shed 6 bases, J shed 6 bases, and the junction held 7 bases outside the gene matches. CDR3 in DNA: TGCGCCAGCACCTCAGGGACTAGCGGGGGGCTCGAGCAGTACTTC. As protein: CASTSGTSGGLEQYF.

The rearrangement joins TRBV12-3 or TRBV12-4 to TRBJ2-5; 7 nucleotides match TRBD1. CDR3 size: 15 residues. Trimming removed 5 bases from V and 5 bases from J; junction bases left unmatched: 11. CDR3 residues: CASSPTRTGRETQYF. The CDR3 DNA is TGTGCCAGCAGTCCCACCAGGACAGGACGGGAGACCCAGTACTTC.

The chain has TRBV27 and TRBJ1-5; 9 bases match TRBD1. This CDR3 has 15 residues. J was trimmed by 5 bases and V by 6 bases; bases with no gene match: 8. The germline gives CDR1 MNHEY, CDR2 SMNVEV (reference sequence). CDR3 sequence (DNA): TGTGCCAGCAGCAGGGACAGGGATGCCCATCAGCCCCAGCATTTT. Translated, it gives CASSRDRDAHQPQHF.

This chain connects TRBV28 to TRBJ2-1; D may be TRBD1 (5 bases). Germline assignment: CDR1 MDHEN and CDR2 SYDVKM. Trimming cost V 6 bases and J 6 bases, with 9 bases left between them. The CDR3 is 12 amino acids. The CDR3 sequence: CASRVGANEQFF. Written as DNA, the CDR3 is TGTGCCAGCAGGGTTGGGGCCAATGAGCAGTTCTTC.

The chain carries TRBV5-1 and TRBJ2-3, with unresolved D. With 0 bases removed from V and 2 bases from J, the gap between germline ends came to 7 bases. Germline assignment: CDR1 SGHRS and CDR2 YFSETQ. This CDR3 has 14 residues. Written as DNA, the CDR3 is TGCGCCAGCAGCTTGGCCGTCAACACAGATACGCAGTATTTT. Translation gives CASSLAVNTDTQYF.

V gene TRBV28 combines with J gene TRBJ1-1; 7 bases line up with TRBD1. The CDR3 runs 14 residues. With 4 bases clipped from V and 5 bases from J, the junction kept 7 bases outside the gene matches. Germline V lookup: CDR1 MDHEN, CDR2 SYDVKM. The CDR3: CASSSTTGYTEAFF. The DNA of the CDR3 is TGTGCCAGCAGTTCAACGACAGGGTATACTGAAGCTTTCTTT. The full variable domain, with the rest looked up from reference TRBV28 and TRBJ1-1, is DVKVTQSSRYLVKRTGEKVFLECVQDMDHENMFWYRQDPGLGLRLIYFSYDVKMKEKGDIPEGYSVSREKKERFSLILESASTNQTSMYLCASSSTTGYTEAFFGQGTRLTVV.

V and J are TRBV28 and TRBJ2-5; D call uncertain. The DNA end lines up better with TRBJ2-7; the J call may be wrong. The CDR3 spans 13 residues. Per the germline V gene, CDR1 is MDHEN and CDR2 is SYDVKM. Here the CDR3 reads CASSFPAIGEQYF. The CDR3 DNA is TGTGCCAGCAGCTTCCCCGCCATCGGCGAGCAGTACTTC.

This clonotype was recorded a few times. The chain employs TRBV30 and TRBJ1-1; D is unresolved. Germline CDR1 and CDR2: GTSNPN and SVGIG (reference sequence). There are 11 residues in the CDR3. V lost 3 bases to trimming and J lost 1 base, with 3 bases between them. The CDR3 DNA is TGTGCCTGGAGGGGGAACACTGAAGCTTTCTTT. Its translation: CAWRGNTEAFF.

This chain joins TRBV6-1 and TRBJ2-4; 7 nucleotides align to TRBD2. With the DNA end fitting TRBJ2-7 better, the J assignment may be wrong. This CDR3 spans 15 amino acids. Germline V gene sequence: CDR1 MNHNS, CDR2 SASEGT. CDR3 amino acids: CASNPIAGSSYEQYF. CDR3 sequence (DNA): TGTGCCAGCAACCCGATAGCGGGTTCCTCCTACGAGCAGTACTTC.

This clonotype was seen more than once but under ten times. The CDR3 loop reads CATQGRLAGSSYEQYF. CDR3 DNA: TGTGCCACCCAAGGCAGACTAGCGGGGAGCTCCTACGAGCAGTACTTC. The chain joins TRBV10-3 to TRBJ2-7; 11 bases are shared with TRBD2. Germline assignment: CDR1 ENHRY and CDR2 SYGVKD. This CDR3 comprises 16 residues. After removal of 10 bases from V and 0 bases from J, the junction contained 11 bases not matched to a gene.

This clonotype was found once. The J gene is TRBJ2-2, the V gene TRBV29-1; 9 bases are a match to TRBD1. The CDR3 loop spans 15 amino acids. CDR1 is SQVTM and CDR2 is ANQGSEA in the germline V gene. With V trimmed by 4 bases and J by 4 bases, 7 bases remained unmatched. The CDR3 DNA reads as TGCAGCGTTGTAACGGACAGGGGATCCACCGGGGAGCTGTTTTTT. Amino acid sequence: CSVVTDRGSTGELFF.

The rearrangement joins TRBV27 to TRBJ2-7; D could derive from TRBD1 or TRBD2 (5 bases each). Germline loops: CDR1 MNHEY, CDR2 SMNVEV (reference sequence). The CDR3 is 15 residues long. V was cut by 5 bases and J by 4 bases, with 18 bases left in between. This CDR3 is CASSNLGLGLYEQYF. In DNA, the CDR3 is TGTGCCAGCAGTAACTTAGGACTGGGGCTTTACGAGCAGTACTTC.

This clonotype was seen more than once but under ten times. V is TRBV20-1 and J is TRBJ2-7; D uncertain. The CDR3 totals 13 residues. V was shortened by 6 bases and J by 0 bases, with 12 bases between the two germline ends. Germline-derived CDR1 and CDR2 are DFQATT and SNEGSKA (reference sequence). The DNA of the CDR3 is TGCAGTGCCACCCACCCGAGCTCCTACGAGCAGTACTTC. Protein product: CSATHPSSYEQYF.

The chain employs TRBV29-1 and TRBJ2-5; D may be TRBD1 (5 bases). The ends were cut back, 2 bases at V and 1 base at J, with 11 bases in the middle. The CDR3 spans 14 residues. Germline V gene lookup returns CDR1 SQVTM and CDR2 ANQGSEA. The CDR3 loop is CSVEKGSTQETQYF. CDR3 coding DNA: TGCAGCGTTGAAAAGGGGTCTACCCAAGAGACCCAGTACTTC.

The chain joins TRBV20-1 to TRBJ1-2, with 8 bases matching TRBD1. There are 16 residues in the CDR3. J gave up 6 bases and V 6 bases, and 18 bases lay outside the gene matches. Germline CDR1 is DFQATT and CDR2 is SNEGSKA (reference sequence). The CDR3 region is CSASQQGASRVHGYTF. The CDR3 DNA is TGCAGTGCCTCCCAGCAGGGGGCTTCCCGGGTTCATGGCTACACCTTC.

The V and J genes are TRBV20-1 and TRBJ2-3; 12 positions agree with TRBD2. The CDR3 length is 17 residues. Germline assignment: CDR1 DFQATT and CDR2 SNEGSKA (reference sequence). V was pared by 2 bases and J by 4 bases, with 10 bases of the junction left unmatched. The CDR3 DNA sequence: TGCAGTGCTAGAAAATTGACTAGCGGGAGACCTTCAGATACGCAGTATTTT. Residues: CSARKLTSGRPSDTQYF.

This clonotype has only a few counts. This chain uses TRBV15 with TRBJ1-1, with unresolved D. Germline V CDR1 and CDR2: LNHNV, YYDKDF (reference sequence). The germline V and J ends were trimmed by 5 bases and 6 bases, with 13 bases remaining between them. The CDR3 contains 13 residues. The CDR3 region is CATSSNVFAEAFF. The CDR3, as DNA: TGTGCCACCAGCTCGAATGTTTTTGCTGAAGCTTTCTTT.

This clonotype has only a few counts. Its ends do not fully match the called genes, so a read error is possible. V gene TRBV4-1 combines with J gene TRBJ1-2; D is ambiguous. The CDR3 covers 18 residues. Germline-derived CDR1 and CDR2 are MGHRA and YSYEKL. This CDR3 reads CASSHLVLGARSNYGYTF. In DNA form, the CDR3 reads TGCGCCAGTAGCCACCTGGTTCTTGGCGCGCGGAGTAACTATGGCTACACCTTC.

The CDR3 sequence is CSATSQGTPYEQYF. The CDR3 coding sequence is TGCAGTGCTACCAGCCAGGGGACCCCCTACGAGCAGTACTTC. The rearrangement joins TRBV20-1 to TRBJ2-4, with TRBD1 as a possible D gene (6 bases). The end of the DNA fits TRBJ2-7 better, so the J call may be wrong. Looked up from germline, CDR1 is DFQATT and CDR2 is SNEGSKA (reference sequence). CDR3 length: 14 amino acids.